Below are 24 T cell receptor beta chains sequenced from a single sample in a study of cytomegalovirus exposure and HLA in healthy donors (dated by TCRdb to about 2017). Preparation of the library involved the immunoSEQ multiplex PCR assay. For the multiplex PCR, a mixture combining 60 forward primers for TCR Vbeta segments and 13 reverse primers for TCR Jbeta segments was used. TCRdb obtained this table from immuneACCESS and retained in-frame rearrangements with V and J assigned. These tables miss some clones; where compared with another copy, unresolved V genes account for less than half of the shortfall, and the remainder is unexplained. The sample table holds approximately 170,000 clones, of which about three quarters were seen once. In total, the top ten clones hold roughly 2.6% of the sample. Material: PBMCs. The receptors here all came from a woman aged 40 to 50 in good health and CMV-seropositive.

The chain has TRBV5-6 and TRBJ2-5; D is unresolved. The CDR3 is 14 residues long. The V gene lost 4 bases and the J gene lost 0 bases, with 10 bases spanning the gap. Germline V gene data show CDR1 as SGHDT and CDR2 as YYEEEE. The chain's CDR3 is CASSRSEHQETQYF. CDR3 DNA: TGTGCCAGCAGCCGAAGCGAGCACCAAGAGACCCAGTACTTC.

The genes are TRBV30 and TRBJ2-3; D gene uncertain. CDR3 length equals 12 residues. The germline V gene encodes CDR1 GTSNPN and CDR2 SVGIG (reference sequence). V lost 2 bases, J lost 0 bases, and 3 bases lay in between. The CDR3 protein is CAWSLSTDTQYF. CDR3 DNA: TGTGCCTGGAGTCTAAGCACAGATACGCAGTATTTT.

This clone was seen a few times. The genes are TRBV5-4 and TRBJ2-1, with 9 bases aligning to TRBD2. Germline V gives CDR1 SGHNT, CDR2 YYREEE (reference sequence). After removal of 5 bases from V and 0 bases from J, the junction contained 3 bases not matched to a gene. This CDR3 contains 15 residues. In DNA form, the CDR3 reads TGTGCCAGCAGATATAGCGGGAGCTCCTACAATGAGCAGTTCTTC. Its protein product is CASRYSGSSYNEQFF.

The chain combines TRBV10-3 with TRBJ2-1; TRBD2 aligns across 11 bases. The CDR3 covers 16 residues. V lost 6 bases, J lost 2 bases, and 6 bases stayed unmatched. CDR1 and CDR2 (germline): ENHRY, SYGVKD. CDR3 sequence: CAISVAGGAPYNEQFF. For the CDR3, the DNA is TGTGCCATCAGCGTAGCGGGAGGGGCACCCTACAATGAGCAGTTCTTC.

This clone came up once. The V gene is TRBV9, the J gene TRBJ1-1; a weak D match, TRBD1 (5 bases). Trimming pared 0 bases from V and 6 bases from J, leaving 15 bases between. This CDR3 has 15 amino acids. Germline CDR1 and CDR2: SGDLS and YYNGEE. The CDR3 reads CASSVAQTDRSEAFF. For the CDR3, the DNA is TGTGCCAGCAGCGTAGCTCAGACAGACCGTTCTGAAGCTTTCTTT.

The genes are TRBV2 and TRBJ2-5; unclear D gene. The germline V gene has CDR1 SNHLY and CDR2 FYNNEI. CDR3 length equals 14 residues. V was pared by 6 bases and J by 2 bases, with 13 bases between. The CDR3 is CASRDGWAQETQYF. The CDR3 coding sequence is TGTGCCAGCAGAGATGGCTGGGCTCAAGAGACCCAGTACTTC.

The gene calls are TRBV12-5 and TRBJ1-1, with a possible D match to TRBD1 (6 bases). V lost 2 bases to trimming and J lost 1 base, with 11 bases between them. The germline V gene encodes CDR1 LGHNT and CDR2 FRNRAP. The CDR3 runs 15 residues. The CDR3 sequence: CASGLTRTENTEAFF. CDR3 bases: TGTGCTAGTGGTTTGACCCGGACAGAGAACACTGAAGCTTTCTTT.

This clone was counted a few times. V is TRBV19 and J is TRBJ2-6; maybe TRBD1 (5 bases). Between the trimmed V and J ends, which lost 2 bases and 2 bases, there was a span of 7 bases. Germline loops: CDR1 LNHDA, CDR2 SQIVND (reference sequence). The CDR3 contains 15 residues. CDR3 sequence: CASSIMTAGANVLTF. The CDR3 coding sequence is TGTGCCAGTAGTATAATGACAGCTGGGGCCAACGTCCTGACTTTC.

The chain links TRBV6-6 to TRBJ2-5; D is possibly TRBD1 (6 bases). Between the trimmed V and J ends, which lost 1 base and 5 bases, there was a span of 17 bases. Germline CDR1 and CDR2: MNHNY and SVGAGI (reference sequence). The length of the CDR3 is 16 residues. CDR3 nucleotide sequence: TGTGCCAGCAGTTACTTTGACGCAGGGGCCGAGGAGACCCAGTACTTC. It specifies CASSYFDAGAEETQYF.

V usage is TRBV6-5 and J usage is TRBJ1-1, with D unclear. Deletions cut 2 bases from V and 1 base from J, with 5 bases between. There are 13 residues in the CDR3. The V gene's germline CDR1 is MNHEY and CDR2 SVGAGI. The CDR3 nucleotides are TGTGCCAGCAGTTACCAGAAGAACACTGAAGCTTTCTTT. It translates to CASSYQKNTEAFF.

The rearrangement joins TRBV7-2 to TRBJ2-1; 7 bases line up with TRBD1. The CDR3 is 14 residues long. V was pared by 1 base and J by 9 bases, with 6 bases of the junction left unmatched. CDR1 and CDR2 from the germline V gene are SGHTA and FQGNSA. CDR3 loop: CASSLVPRQGEQFF. CDR3 nucleotide sequence: TGTGCCAGCAGCTTAGTTCCGCGACAGGGTGAGCAGTTCTTC.

The chain has TRBV19 and TRBJ1-1, with TRBD1 as a possible D gene (6 bases). Germline lookup yields CDR1 LNHDA and CDR2 SQIVND (reference sequence). V lost 5 bases and J lost 7, with 11 bases in between. The CDR3 contains 12 residues. The CDR3, as DNA: TGTGCCAGTAGTTGGGGGCAAGGTGAAGCTTTCTTT. As protein: CASSWGQGEAFF.

The chain has TRBV7-2 and TRBJ2-3; 10 positions match TRBD2. The length of the CDR3 is 15 residues. J lost 5 bases, V lost 3 bases, and 5 bases had no gene match. Germline V lookup: CDR1 SGHTA, CDR2 FQGNSA. CDR3 amino acids: CASSLIAGGKDTQYF. DNA for the CDR3: TGTGCCAGCAGCTTGATAGCGGGAGGAAAAGATACGCAGTATTTT.

This chain uses TRBV15 with TRBJ2-5, with D possibly being TRBD2 (6 bases). Trimming stripped 2 bases from V and 4 bases from J, with 11 bases between. Germline lookup yields CDR1 LNHNV and CDR2 YYDKDF (reference sequence). The CDR3 spans 14 residues. The CDR3 region has the DNA TGTGCCACCAGCAGATGGAGGGGCGGAGAGACCCAGTACTTC. Its translation is CATSRWRGGETQYF.

This chain joins TRBV2 and TRBJ1-5; possibly TRBD1 for D (5 bases). There are 15 residues in the CDR3. CDR1 and CDR2 from the germline V gene are SNHLY and FYNNEI. V lost 6 bases, J lost 4 bases, and 16 bases lay in between. The CDR3 here is CASSGSLQGNQPQHF. CDR3 bases: TGTGCCAGCAGCGGTTCCCTCCAGGGAAATCAGCCCCAGCATTTT.

The V and J genes are TRBV14 and TRBJ1-1; the D is unclear. Germline CDR1 is SGHDN and CDR2 is FVKESK. Trimming shortened V by 3 bases and J by 4 bases, and 9 bases separated the two germline ends. The CDR3 covers 13 residues. CDR3 nucleotide sequence: TGTGCCAGCAGCCAGTCGTCAGTCACTGAAGCTTTCTTT. Residues: CASSQSSVTEAFF. The entire variable domain, with the rest obtained from reference TRBV14 and TRBJ1-1, is as follows: EAGVTQFPSHSVIEKGQTVTLRCDPISGHDNLYWYRRVMGKEIKFLLHFVKESKQDESGMPNNRFLAERTGGTYSTLKVQPAELEDSGVYFCASSQSSVTEAFFGQGTRLTVV.

The chain links TRBV4-2 to TRBJ2-7; weak D call: TRBD2 (6 bases). Looked up from germline, CDR1 is LGHNA and CDR2 is YNFKEQ. The CDR3 loop spans 14 amino acids. Trimming cost V 5 bases and J 0 bases, with 11 bases left between them. CDR3 protein: CASSFSGSSYEQYF. The CDR3 nucleotides are TGTGCCAGCAGCTTTTCCGGGAGCTCCTACGAGCAGTACTTC.

The rearrangement joins TRBV7-9 to TRBJ1-5; 7 bases map to TRBD1. This CDR3 comprises 14 residues. Unmatched junction bases numbered 5, after V lost 5 bases and J lost 4 bases. The V gene's germline CDR1 is SEHNR and CDR2 FQNEAQ (reference sequence). The CDR3 DNA reads TGTGCCAGCAGCCGGGACAGCAAGAATCAGCCCCAGCATTTT. Translated, it gives CASSRDSKNQPQHF. The full variable domain, rest sourced from reference TRBV7-9 and TRBJ1-5, is DTGVSQNPRHKITKRGQNVTFRCDPISEHNRLYWYRQTLGQGPEFLTYFQNEAQLEKSRLLSDRFSAERPKGSFSTLEIQRTEQGDSAMYLCASSRDSKNQPQHFGDGTRLSIL.

This clone was detected once. The J gene is TRBJ1-2, the V gene TRBV11-2, with 7 bases fitting TRBD1. With 5 bases clipped from V and 4 bases from J, the junction kept 19 bases outside the gene matches. CDR1 SGHAT and CDR2 FQNNGV come from the germline V gene. CDR3 size: 18 residues. The DNA of the CDR3 is TGTGCCAGCAGCCCTATTTCCCAGGGGGACTCGCGGGCCTATGGCTACACCTTC. This gives the protein CASSPISQGDSRAYGYTF.

This clone was detected once. V usage is TRBV2 and J usage is TRBJ1-5; D perhaps matches TRBD1 (6 bases). The CDR3 consists of 12 residues. Germline V gives CDR1 SNHLY, CDR2 FYNNEI. Trimming pared 5 bases from V and 11 bases from J, leaving 13 bases between. The CDR3 reads CASSTSGEAQHF. CDR3 in DNA: TGTGCCAGCAGTACTTCAGGGGAAGCCCAGCATTTT.

This clone has only a few counts. One end of the junction fails to match germline, which may point to a read error. The gene calls are TRBV18 and TRBJ1-1; D is ambiguous. The CDR3 spans 14 residues. Germline loops: CDR1 KGHSH, CDR2 LQKENI. The CDR3 DNA follows: TGTGCCAGCTCACCAATTGGGCAGAACTCTGAAGCTTTCTTT. It is translated as CASSPIGQNSEAFF.

V and J are TRBV25-1 and TRBJ2-5; D perhaps matches TRBD2 (7 bases). CDR3 length equals 13 residues. V was cut by 4 bases and J by 4 bases, with 10 bases left in between. Germline CDR1 and CDR2: MGHDK and SYGVNS. This chain's CDR3 is CASSVGGRETQYF. The CDR3 DNA follows: TGTGCCAGCAGTGTCGGGGGGCGAGAGACCCAGTACTTC.

The genes are TRBV2 and TRBJ1-1; TRBD1 matches at 8 bases. J was trimmed by 6 bases and V by 7 bases; bases with no gene match: 13. Germline-derived CDR1 and CDR2 are SNHLY and FYNNEI. CDR3 size: 15 residues. CDR3 nucleotide sequence: TGTGCCAGCACCCAAAACCCTCAGGGGGCCGCTGAAGCTTTCTTT. Translation: CASTQNPQGAAEAFF.

This chain joins TRBV19 and TRBJ1-2, with no clear D. Germline CDR1 is LNHDA and CDR2 is SQIVND (reference sequence). V was clipped by 8 bases and J by 7 bases, with 14 bases between them. The CDR3 is 12 residues long. The CDR3 DNA reads TGTGCCAGTGCCGAGGGAGTCGGTGGCTACACCTTC. As protein: CASAEGVGGYTF.